Sequencing of this TCR beta chain was carried out in a study of CD8 T cells in ankylosing spondylitis (dated by TCRdb to 2017 to 2019). Turning to the overall study: T cell receptor beta repertoires were profiled in healthy donors and ankylosing spondylitis patients so that disease-linked TCR variants could be found. The full study cohort was made up of 25 to 30 ankylosing spondylitis patients and 108 healthy donors. Peripheral blood samples were taken, and synovial fluid was additionally collected from ankylosing spondylitis patients.

According to the germline V gene (reference sequence), CDR1 reads DFQATT and CDR2 reads SNEGSKA. The CDR3 measures 15 amino acids from cysteine to phenylalanine. Of all the DNA, just the CDR3 is kept, 45 bases in frame from base 1. V trim: 0 bases; J trim: 7 bases; unmatched bases: 6. Sequencer: Illumina HiSeq 2500. Quantitative 5'-RACE with molecular barcodes was used to prepare TCR beta libraries. Per the original workflow: Disease-linked TCR variants were identified with a new computational method built on a probabilistic model of VDJ rearrangement. TCRdb took the public reads, trimmed them with fastp at Q25, ran MiXCR for clone calling and kept in-frame beta chains. Merged by CDR3 protein, the rows form single entries marked with the most common genes and DNA. The V and J calls and clone size come from TCRdb's table, not from the authors' own analysis. The sample has about 220,000 distinct CDR3 sequences on record, 7% to 8% of them singletons. Clones ranked in the top ten supply approximately 15% of the sample.

Ten or more counts support this clonotype. This receptor's antigen is unknown. No qualities accompany the bases; no much larger clone lies one base away. The investigation overall reported the following: The disease-linked clones were reported to be significantly enriched in matched synovial fluid samples from ankylosing spondylitis patients. Some motif variants had previously been reported in the synovial fluid and blood of reactive arthritis patients, which suggests shared mechanisms of disease initiation. A CD8+ phenotype was shown by the disease-linked clones, which were found at relatively low frequencies in peripheral blood. Blood from ankylosing spondylitis patients appeared to be characterized by a TCR beta motif composed of 7 to 9 highly homologous amino acid variants.

The material sequenced was blood, either unsorted or a sorted T cell fraction (not recorded which). The chain uses TRBV20-1 and TRBJ2-1; a stretch of 10 junction bases matches TRBD2. This TCR was sampled from a male donor with ankylosing spondylitis. The DNA sequence reads TGCAGTGCTAGAGATTGGACTAGCGGAGGTAATGAGCAGTTCTTC. Its product reads: CSARDWTSGGNEQFF.